The rows below give T cell receptor beta chains drawn from one sample of a study of technical replicates of blood from a handful of donors. Only in-frame clones appear in the TCRdb table, and some are missing; sequencing was by immunoSEQ multiplex PCR. Among some 77,000 clones listed, approximately 93% were seen once. Sample: T cells isolated from PBMCs. The source of these receptors is a human donor in good health. Both conserved end residues are part of each CDR3. Fields, in order: V gene, J gene, clone size, D gene, CDR3 DNA, CDR3 protein. D genes are given only for firm matches. Not every row has a clone size; where given, it reads once, few, many or a size class.

v_gene: TRBV11-3; j_gene: TRBJ2-6; abundance: .; d_gene: .; CDR3nt: TGTGCCAGCAGCTTCGACAGAGTCTCTGGGGCCAACGTCCTGACTTTC; CDR3aa: CASSFDRVSGANVLTF
v_gene: TRBV4-3; j_gene: TRBJ2-2; abundance: .; d_gene: .; CDR3nt: TGCGCCAGCAGCCAAGGGCGGACTCCGAACACCGGGGAGCTGTTTTTT; CDR3aa: CASSQGRTPNTGELFF
v_gene: TRBV9; j_gene: TRBJ1-5; abundance: once; d_gene: .; CDR3nt: TGTGCCAGCAGCGTAGGCGGGTCTAGCAATCAGCCCCAGCATTTT; CDR3aa: CASSVGGSSNQPQHF
v_gene: TRBV7-9; j_gene: TRBJ2-1; abundance: .; d_gene: TRBD2; CDR3nt: TGTGCCAGCAGCGCCGGGACTAGCGGGAGGATAGGCGAGCAGTTCTTC; CDR3aa: CASSAGTSGRIGEQFF
v_gene: TRBV7-3; j_gene: TRBJ2-3; abundance: .; d_gene: .; CDR3nt: TGTGCCAGCAGCTTAACTCTCTCCTTTGGCACAGATACGCAGTATTTT; CDR3aa: CASSLTLSFGTDTQYF
v_gene: TRBV7-9; j_gene: TRBJ1-1; abundance: .; d_gene: .; CDR3nt: TGTGCCAGCAAGGAGATGAACACTGAAGCTTTCTTT; CDR3aa: CASKEMNTEAFF
v_gene: TRBV30; j_gene: TRBJ1-4; abundance: .; d_gene: .; CDR3nt: TGTGCCTGGAGTGACGGGTTAGGTGGTGAAAAACTGTTTTTT; CDR3aa: CAWSDGLGGEKLFF
v_gene: TRBV19; j_gene: TRBJ1-1; abundance: .; d_gene: .; CDR3nt: TGTGCCAGTAGTATCCCACAATGGGGGGGATCGAACACTGAAGCTTTCTTT; CDR3aa: CASSIPQWGGSNTEAFF
v_gene: TRBV18; j_gene: TRBJ1-1; abundance: .; d_gene: .; CDR3nt: TGTGCCAGCTCACCAGAATCAAAAGCGATGAACACTGAAGCTTTCTTT; CDR3aa: CASSPESKAMNTEAFF
v_gene: TRBV7-8; j_gene: TRBJ2-7; abundance: once; d_gene: .; CDR3nt: TGTGCCAGCAGCTTAGCGTATATAGGAGCCCGCTCCTACGAGCAGTACTTC; CDR3aa: CASSLAYIGARSYEQYF
v_gene: TRBV25-1; j_gene: TRBJ1-4; abundance: .; d_gene: .; CDR3nt: TGTGCCAGCAGTGAATATCGGGGGGAAGCTAATGAAAAACTGTTTTTT; CDR3aa: CASSEYRGEANEKLFF
v_gene: TRBV6-1; j_gene: TRBJ1-1; abundance: .; d_gene: .; CDR3nt: TGTGCCAGCACTCTGACACCATATCTCGCTGAAGCTTTCTTT; CDR3aa: CASTLTPYLAEAFF
v_gene: TRBV19; j_gene: TRBJ2-3; abundance: .; d_gene: .; CDR3nt: TGTGCCAGTAGCAACCATCGGACAGCCGGAAGAGCAGATACGCAGTATTTT; CDR3aa: CASSNHRTAGRADTQYF
v_gene: TRBV11-2; j_gene: TRBJ1-4; abundance: .; d_gene: .; CDR3nt: TGTGCCAGCAGCCCCCTGGGGGGGTTTAGTGAAAAACTGTTTTTT; CDR3aa: CASSPLGGFSEKLFF
v_gene: TRBV9; j_gene: TRBJ2-2; abundance: .; d_gene: TRBD1; CDR3nt: TGTGCCAGCAGCGATGACAGGGGGAGCCCCGGGGAGCTGTTTTTT; CDR3aa: CASSDDRGSPGELFF
v_gene: TRBV6-1; j_gene: TRBJ1-2; abundance: .; d_gene: .; CDR3nt: TGTGCCAGCAGTTTCTCCCTAGTTGACTATGGCTACACCTTC; CDR3aa: CASSFSLVDYGYTF
v_gene: TRBV27; j_gene: TRBJ2-1; abundance: .; d_gene: TRBD1; CDR3nt: TGTGCCAGCAGTACGACAGGGGGGAGTTACAATGAGCAGTTCTTC; CDR3aa: CASSTTGGSYNEQFF
v_gene: TRBV7-6; j_gene: TRBJ1-1; abundance: .; d_gene: TRBD1; CDR3nt: TGTGCCAGCAGCATCAGACAGGGACTTTGGACTGAAGCTTTCTTT; CDR3aa: CASSIRQGLWTEAFF
v_gene: TRBV9; j_gene: TRBJ2-7; abundance: .; d_gene: TRBD1; CDR3nt: TGTGCCAGCAGCGTAGACAGGGGGCACCACGAGCAGTACTTC; CDR3aa: CASSVDRGHHEQYF
v_gene: TRBV6-4; j_gene: TRBJ2-3; abundance: .; d_gene: TRBD2; CDR3nt: TGTGCCAGCAGCCTGTCTAGCGGGAGCACAGATACGCAGTATTTT; CDR3aa: CASSLSSGSTDTQYF
v_gene: TRBV7-9; j_gene: TRBJ1-3; abundance: .; d_gene: TRBD1; CDR3nt: TGTGCCAGCAGCTTCCCAACGGGGACAGCCCGCTCTGGAAACACCATATATTTT; CDR3aa: CASSFPTGTARSGNTIYF
v_gene: TRBV16; j_gene: TRBJ2-7; abundance: .; d_gene: TRBD2; CDR3nt: TGTGCCAGCAGCTTTAGCGGGAGGGGATTCTACGAGCAGTACTTC; CDR3aa: CASSFSGRGFYEQYF
v_gene: TRBV2; j_gene: TRBJ2-7; abundance: .; d_gene: .; CDR3nt: TGTGCCAGCAGTGCGGCGGAGGGCCACGAGCAGTACTTC; CDR3aa: CASSAAEGHEQYF
v_gene: TRBV28; j_gene: TRBJ2-7; abundance: .; d_gene: .; CDR3nt: TGTGCCAGCAGTCATCCACGTTTCTTGGAGGGCTCCTACGAGCAGTACTTC; CDR3aa: CASSHPRFLEGSYEQYF
v_gene: TRBV5-6; j_gene: TRBJ1-5; abundance: .; d_gene: TRBD1; CDR3nt: TGTGCCAGCAGCTCCACAGGGGGCATTCAGCCCCAGCATTTT; CDR3aa: CASSSTGGIQPQHF
v_gene: TRBV10-3; j_gene: TRBJ2-5; abundance: .; d_gene: TRBD2; CDR3nt: TGTGCCATCAGTGAGAGGGGAGGACTAGCGGGAGGAGAGACCCAGTACTTC; CDR3aa: CAISERGGLAGGETQYF
v_gene: TRBV2; j_gene: TRBJ2-7; abundance: .; d_gene: .; CDR3nt: TGTGCCAGCAGTGTATACCGGGACACCCGAACCTACGAGCAGTACTTC; CDR3aa: CASSVYRDTRTYEQYF
v_gene: TRBV11-1; j_gene: TRBJ2-2; abundance: .; d_gene: .; CDR3nt: TGTGCCAGCAGCTTAAAGCGAAACACCGGGGAGCTGTTTTTT; CDR3aa: CASSLKRNTGELFF
v_gene: TRBV4-2; j_gene: TRBJ2-7; abundance: once; d_gene: .; CDR3nt: TGTGCCAGCAGCCAGGGGTATGAGGGAGGCAGCTACGAGCAGTACTTC; CDR3aa: CASSQGYEGGSYEQYF
v_gene: TRBV20-1; j_gene: TRBJ2-7; abundance: .; d_gene: .; CDR3nt: TGCAGTGCTCGCCCTACCTACGAGCAGTACTTC; CDR3aa: CSARPTYEQYF